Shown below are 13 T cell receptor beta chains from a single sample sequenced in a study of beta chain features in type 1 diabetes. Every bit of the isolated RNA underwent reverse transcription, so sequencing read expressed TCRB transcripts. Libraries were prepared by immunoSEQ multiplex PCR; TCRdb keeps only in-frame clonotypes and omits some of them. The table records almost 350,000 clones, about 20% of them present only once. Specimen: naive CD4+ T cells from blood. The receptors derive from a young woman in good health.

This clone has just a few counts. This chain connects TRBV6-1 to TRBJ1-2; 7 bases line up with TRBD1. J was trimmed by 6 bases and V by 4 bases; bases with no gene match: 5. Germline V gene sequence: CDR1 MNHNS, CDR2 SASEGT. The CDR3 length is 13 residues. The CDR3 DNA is TGTGCCAGCAGTGTGGTGACAGGGCATGGCTACACCTTC. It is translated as CASSVVTGHGYTF.

CDR3 bases: TGTGCCAGCAGCTCAACTAGCGGGGGCTACAATGAGCAGTTCTTC. This translates into CASSSTSGGYNEQFF. The chain recombines TRBV7-9 with TRBJ2-1; 11 nucleotides agree with TRBD2. Germline CDR1 SEHNR, CDR2 FQNEAQ (reference sequence). V trimming: 4 bases; J trimming: 3 bases; junction bases outside the gene matches: 2. The CDR3 is 15 amino acids.

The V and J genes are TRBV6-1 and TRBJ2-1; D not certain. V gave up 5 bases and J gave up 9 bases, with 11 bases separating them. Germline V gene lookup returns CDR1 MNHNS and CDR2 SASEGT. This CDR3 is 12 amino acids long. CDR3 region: CASSSESREQFF. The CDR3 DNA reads TGTGCCAGCAGTTCCGAGTCTCGTGAGCAGTTCTTC.

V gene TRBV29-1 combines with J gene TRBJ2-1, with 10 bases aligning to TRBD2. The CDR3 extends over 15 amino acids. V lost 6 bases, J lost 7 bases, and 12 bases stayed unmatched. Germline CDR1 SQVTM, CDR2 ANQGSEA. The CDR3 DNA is TGCAGCGTCCCTCAATCTAGCGGGAGCTCTAATGAGCAGTTCTTC. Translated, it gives CSVPQSSGSSNEQFF.

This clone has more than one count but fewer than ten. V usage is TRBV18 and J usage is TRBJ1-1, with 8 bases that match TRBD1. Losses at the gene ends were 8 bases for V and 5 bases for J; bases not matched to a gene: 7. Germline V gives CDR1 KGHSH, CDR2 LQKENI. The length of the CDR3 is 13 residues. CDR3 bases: TGTGCCAGCCGACAGGGGATGCGGACTGAAGCTTTCTTT. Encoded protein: CASRQGMRTEAFF.

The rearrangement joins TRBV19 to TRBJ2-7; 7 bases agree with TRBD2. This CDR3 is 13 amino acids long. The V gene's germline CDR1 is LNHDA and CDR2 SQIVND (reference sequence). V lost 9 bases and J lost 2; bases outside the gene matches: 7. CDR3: CASQSGVTYEQYF. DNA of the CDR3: TGTGCCAGCCAGAGCGGGGTCACCTACGAGCAGTACTTC.

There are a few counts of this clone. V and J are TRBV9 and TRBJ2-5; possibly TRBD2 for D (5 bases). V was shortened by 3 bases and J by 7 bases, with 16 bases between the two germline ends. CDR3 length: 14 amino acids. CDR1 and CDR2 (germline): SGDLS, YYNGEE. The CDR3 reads CASSASQSGPTQYF. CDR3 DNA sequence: TGTGCCAGCAGCGCCTCCCAAAGCGGTCCGACCCAGTACTTC.

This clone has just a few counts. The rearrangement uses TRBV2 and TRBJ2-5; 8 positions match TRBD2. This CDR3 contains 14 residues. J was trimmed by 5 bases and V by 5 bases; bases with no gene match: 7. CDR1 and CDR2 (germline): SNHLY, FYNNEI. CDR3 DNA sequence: TGTGCCAGCAGTCCCAGCGGGAGATCGGAGACCCAGTACTTC. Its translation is CASSPSGRSETQYF.

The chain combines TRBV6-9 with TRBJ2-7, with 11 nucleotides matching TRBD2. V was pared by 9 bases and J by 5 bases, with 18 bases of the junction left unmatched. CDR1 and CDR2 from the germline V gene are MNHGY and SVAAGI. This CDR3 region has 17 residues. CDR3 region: CASGGRLGSGRVDEQYF. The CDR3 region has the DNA TGTGCCAGTGGGGGGCGGTTGGGTAGCGGGAGGGTCGACGAGCAGTACTTC.

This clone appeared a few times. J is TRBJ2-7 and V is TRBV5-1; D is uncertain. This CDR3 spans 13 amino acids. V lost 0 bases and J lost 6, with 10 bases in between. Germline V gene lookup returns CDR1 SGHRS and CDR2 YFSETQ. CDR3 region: CASSLASVREQYF. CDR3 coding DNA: TGCGCCAGCAGCTTGGCCAGCGTCCGCGAGCAGTACTTC.

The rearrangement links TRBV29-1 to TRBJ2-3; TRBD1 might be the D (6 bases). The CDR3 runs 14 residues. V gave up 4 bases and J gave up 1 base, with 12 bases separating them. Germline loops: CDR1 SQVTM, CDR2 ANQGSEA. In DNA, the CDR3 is TGCAGCGTTGCCCAGGGGCAGGGCACAGATACGCAGTATTTT. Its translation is CSVAQGQGTDTQYF.

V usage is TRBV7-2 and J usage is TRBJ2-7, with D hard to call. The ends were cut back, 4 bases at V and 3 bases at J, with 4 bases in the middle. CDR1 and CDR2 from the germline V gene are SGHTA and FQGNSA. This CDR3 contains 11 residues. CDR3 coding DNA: TGTGCCAGCAGCTCACACTACGAGCAGTACTTC. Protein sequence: CASSSHYEQYF.

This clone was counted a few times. CDR3 loop: CASSLGAGRTDTQYF. CDR3 coding DNA: TGTGCCAGCAGCTTGGGGGCAGGGAGGACAGATACGCAGTATTTT. The chain combines TRBV5-8 with TRBJ2-3; TRBD2 is a possible D gene (6 bases). Per the germline V gene, CDR1 is SGHTS and CDR2 is YDEGEE. CDR3 length: 15 amino acids. The V end was cut by 0 bases, the J end by 3 bases, with 11 bases between. Filled out from reference TRBV5-8 and TRBJ2-3, the complete variable domain reads EAGVTQSPTHLIKTRGQQATLRCSPISGHTSVYWYQQALGLGLQFLLWYDEGEERNRGNFPPRFSGRQFPNYSSELNVNALELEDSALYLCASSLGAGRTDTQYFGPGTRLTVL.